These 10 T cell receptor beta chains share one sample of origin, sequenced in a study of blood T cell repertoires in COVID-19. The protocol was immunoSEQ multiplex PCR, while the TCRdb copy is restricted to in-frame clones and leaves out a portion. The sample includes hundreds of thousands of clones, 65% to 90% seen only once; the top ten take 7.2%. The sample was peripheral blood. The receptor source for this set is a human donor in a cohort sampled during active COVID-19.

The genes are TRBV10-1 and TRBJ2-7, with D perhaps TRBD1 (5 bases). The germline V gene encodes CDR1 WNHNN and CDR2 SYGVQD (reference sequence). CDR3 length equals 14 residues. Trimming removed 4 bases from V and 6 bases from J, with 16 bases in between. DNA of the CDR3: TGCGCCAGCAGTGCGACAGTGAGTTTCTCCGAGCAGTACTTC. It encodes CASSATVSFSEQYF.

This chain joins TRBV19 and TRBJ2-3, with D perhaps TRBD1 (5 bases). V was pared by 3 bases and J by 7 bases, with 14 bases between. Germline V gene lookup returns CDR1 LNHDA and CDR2 SQIVND (reference sequence). The CDR3 is 14 amino acids. In nucleotides, the CDR3 is TGTGCCAGTAGTATCTTAAGGGGCACCTATACGCAGTATTTT. Its translation is CASSILRGTYTQYF. Full variable domain (outside the CDR3, taken from reference TRBV19 and TRBJ2-3): DGGITQSPKYLFRKEGQNVTLSCEQNLNHDAMYWYRQDPGQGLRLIYYSQIVNDFQKGDIAEGYSVSREKKESFPLTVTSAQKNPTAFYLCASSILRGTYTQYFGPGTRLTVL.

V gene TRBV19 combines with J gene TRBJ1-5; TRBD1 is a possible D gene (6 bases). This CDR3 is 15 amino acids long. Trimming shortened V by 3 bases and J by 0 bases, and 9 bases separated the two germline ends. In germline, CDR1 is LNHDA, CDR2 SQIVND (reference sequence). The CDR3 nucleotides read TGTGCCAGTAGTATCTCAGGGGTTAGCAATCAGCCCCAGCATTTT. This codes for CASSISGVSNQPQHF.

The V gene is TRBV3-1 (or the pseudogene TRBV3-2), the J gene TRBJ1-5; tentative D call: TRBD1 (6 bases). The V end was cut by 5 bases, the J end by 5 bases, with 13 bases between. The CDR3 extends over 14 amino acids. Per the germline V gene, CDR1 is LGHDT and CDR2 is YNNKEL (reference sequence). The CDR3 sequence is CASSGQFGDQPQHF. CDR3 sequence (DNA): TGTGCCAGCAGCGGACAGTTCGGAGATCAGCCCCAGCATTTT.

The chain has TRBV24-1 and TRBJ1-5; D is possibly TRBD1 (5 bases). Germline V gives CDR1 KGHDR, CDR2 SFDVKD. The CDR3 covers 16 residues. The V end was cut by 4 bases, the J end by 0 bases, with 12 bases between. The DNA of the CDR3 is TGTGCCACCAGTGACCCTATAGGGGATAGCAATCAGCCCCAGCATTTT. Protein sequence: CATSDPIGDSNQPQHF.

The V gene is TRBV15, the J gene TRBJ1-4, with TRBD1 matching 8 bases. With V trimmed by 1 base and J by 6 bases, 16 bases remained unmatched. Germline CDR1 is LNHNV and CDR2 is YYDKDF (reference sequence). There are 19 residues in the CDR3. The CDR3 is CATSRGPADRVEGDEKLFF. CDR3 DNA: TGTGCCACCAGCAGAGGCCCGGCGGACAGGGTGGAAGGAGATGAAAAACTGTTTTTT.

The genes are TRBV7-9 and TRBJ2-1; 9 bases agree with TRBD2. Germline V gives CDR1 SEHNR, CDR2 FQNEAQ (reference sequence). Trimming took 4 bases from V and 5 from J; bases not matched to a gene: 12. This CDR3 has 17 amino acids. The CDR3: CASSSRWGTSYNNEQFF. DNA of the CDR3: TGTGCCAGCAGCTCCCGCTGGGGGACTAGCTACAACAATGAGCAGTTCTTC.

CDR3 DNA sequence: TGCAGCGTTGGACGGTACAGGGGGCAAGGGACTGAAGCTTTCTTT. Residues: CSVGRYRGQGTEAFF. The chain joins TRBV29-1 to TRBJ1-1; TRBD1 agrees at 9 bases. The trim removed 4 bases at V and 5 bases at J, leaving 11 bases unmatched. The CDR3 is 15 amino acids. Germline loops: CDR1 SQVTM, CDR2 ANQGSEA.

The chain couples TRBV10-3 to TRBJ2-3, with 12 bases matching TRBD2. CDR1 and CDR2 (germline): ENHRY, SYGVKD. Trimming removed 4 bases from V and 5 bases from J; junction bases left unmatched: 7. The CDR3 spans 16 residues. CDR3 nucleotides: TGTGCCATCAGTGGGGCTAGCGGGGGGGCGATAGATACGCAGTATTTT. It is translated as CAISGASGGAIDTQYF.

V and J are TRBV2 and TRBJ2-1, with 7 bases lining up with TRBD2. The CDR3 sequence is 13 residues long. With 6 bases clipped from V and 5 bases from J, the junction kept 4 bases outside the gene matches. The germline V gene encodes CDR1 SNHLY and CDR2 FYNNEI. For the CDR3, the DNA is TGTGCCAGCAGACGGGACTACAACAATGAGCAGTTCTTC. Translated: CASRRDYNNEQFF.